This T cell receptor (beta chain) was documented in a study of beta chain features in type 1 diabetes. In the case of this clone: The antigen remains unidentified.

cDNA synthesis used the whole RNA isolate, giving expressed TCRB sequences. Libraries were prepared by immunoSEQ multiplex PCR; TCRdb keeps only in-frame clonotypes and omits some of them. The repertoire holds some 330,000 clones, with over 9.5% as singletons. Germline V lookup: CDR1 SGHTS, CDR2 YDEGEE. The CDR3 length is 12 residues. The V gene lost 3 bases and the J gene lost 6 bases, with 7 bases spanning the gap. Findings and limits, study-wide: Moderate yet significant TCRB CDR3 shortening was seen in Type 1 diabetes patients in all four CD4+ subsets. Type 1 diabetes patients had fewer VDJ junction insertions and more deletions.

Over 95% purity was reached by all sorted populations. The sequencing input was naive CD4+ T cells from blood. The receptor was isolated from a woman under 30 with type 1 diabetes. This rearrangement joins TRBV5-8 to TRBJ1-5, with D possibly being TRBD1 (5 bases). CDR3 DNA: TGTGCCAGCAGCTCGCAGGGTCAGCCCCAGCATTTT. As protein: CASSSQGQPQHF.